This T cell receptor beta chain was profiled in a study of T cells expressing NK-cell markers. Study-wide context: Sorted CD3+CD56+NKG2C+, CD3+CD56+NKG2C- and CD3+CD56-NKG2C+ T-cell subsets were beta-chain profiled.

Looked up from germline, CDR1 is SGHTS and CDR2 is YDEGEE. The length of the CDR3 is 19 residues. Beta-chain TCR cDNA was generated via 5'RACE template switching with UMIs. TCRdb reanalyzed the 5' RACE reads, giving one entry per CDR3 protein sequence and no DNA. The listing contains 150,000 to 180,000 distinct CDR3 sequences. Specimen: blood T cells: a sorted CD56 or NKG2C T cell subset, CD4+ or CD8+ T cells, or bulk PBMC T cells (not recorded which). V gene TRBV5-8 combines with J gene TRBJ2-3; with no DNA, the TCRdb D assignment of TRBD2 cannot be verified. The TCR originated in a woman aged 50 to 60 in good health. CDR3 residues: CASSQARDSGSKITDTQYF. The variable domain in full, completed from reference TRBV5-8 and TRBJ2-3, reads EAGVTQSPTHLIKTRGQQATLRCSPISGHTSVYWYQQALGLGLQFLLWYDEGEERNRGNFPPRFSGRQFPNYSSELNVNALELEDSALYLCASSQARDSGSKITDTQYFGPGTRLTVL.